This TCR beta chain is from a study of T-cell reconstitution after alpha-beta-depleted transplantation in children. Preparing the TCRbeta library involved the use of unique molecular identifiers. TCRdb re-called the PCR reads with MiXCR, one entry per CDR3 protein. The data show 600,000 to 800,000 distinct CDR3 sequences, with around 13% seen just once and 0.79% held by the top ten. The receptor was derived from a girl aged 2 to 9 with congenital amegakaryocytic thrombocytopenia, due to receive a stem cell transplant. The sample here was PBMCs, taken before TCRalphabeta/CD19-depleted stem cell transplant.

The CDR3 spells CASSLNFGTGAETQYF. The CDR3, as DNA: TGTGCCAGCAGCTTAAATTTTGGGACAGGGGCGGAGACCCAGTACTTC. The chain uses TRBV7-8 and TRBJ2-5; 10 bases map to TRBD1. V gave up 2 bases and J gave up 5 bases; unmatched junction bases: 8. The length of the CDR3 is 16 residues. The germline CDR1 and CDR2 sequences are SGHVS and FQNEAQ.